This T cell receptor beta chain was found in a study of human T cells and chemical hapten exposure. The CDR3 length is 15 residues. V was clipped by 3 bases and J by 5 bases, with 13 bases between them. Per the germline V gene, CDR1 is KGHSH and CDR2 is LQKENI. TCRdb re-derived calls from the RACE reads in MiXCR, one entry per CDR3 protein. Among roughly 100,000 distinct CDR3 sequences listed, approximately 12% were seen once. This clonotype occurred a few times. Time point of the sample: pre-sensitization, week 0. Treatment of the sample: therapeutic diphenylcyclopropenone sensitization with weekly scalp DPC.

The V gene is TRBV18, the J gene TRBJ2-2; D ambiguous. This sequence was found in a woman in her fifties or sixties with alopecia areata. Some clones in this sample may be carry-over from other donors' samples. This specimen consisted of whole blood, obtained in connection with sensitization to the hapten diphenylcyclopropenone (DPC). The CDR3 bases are TGTGCCAGCTCACCGGCCCTAGATGCTACCGGGGAGCTGTTTTTT. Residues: CASSPALDATGELFF.